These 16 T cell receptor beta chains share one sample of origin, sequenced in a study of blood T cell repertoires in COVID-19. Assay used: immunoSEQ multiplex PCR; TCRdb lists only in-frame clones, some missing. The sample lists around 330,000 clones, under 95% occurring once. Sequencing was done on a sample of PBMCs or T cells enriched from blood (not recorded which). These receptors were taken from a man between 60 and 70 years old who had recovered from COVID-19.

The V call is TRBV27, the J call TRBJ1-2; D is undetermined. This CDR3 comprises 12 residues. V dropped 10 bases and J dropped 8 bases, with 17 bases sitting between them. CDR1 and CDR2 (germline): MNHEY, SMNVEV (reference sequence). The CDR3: CATRGGAEGYTF. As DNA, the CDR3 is TGTGCCACCCGAGGTGGAGCGGAGGGCTACACCTTC.

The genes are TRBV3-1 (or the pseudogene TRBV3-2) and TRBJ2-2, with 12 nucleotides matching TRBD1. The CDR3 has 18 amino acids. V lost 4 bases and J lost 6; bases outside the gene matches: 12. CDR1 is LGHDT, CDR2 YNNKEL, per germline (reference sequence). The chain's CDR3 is CASSPRDRGPGGPGELFF. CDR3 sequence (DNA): TGTGCCAGCAGCCCCCGGGACAGGGGGCCTGGTGGCCCCGGGGAGCTGTTTTTT.

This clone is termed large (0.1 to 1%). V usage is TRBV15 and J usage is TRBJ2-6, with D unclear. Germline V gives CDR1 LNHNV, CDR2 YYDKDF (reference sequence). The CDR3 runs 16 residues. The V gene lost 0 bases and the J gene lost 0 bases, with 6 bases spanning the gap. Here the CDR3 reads CATSRESGSGANVLTF. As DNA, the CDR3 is TGTGCCACCAGCAGAGAGTCCGGCTCTGGGGCCAACGTCCTGACTTTC.

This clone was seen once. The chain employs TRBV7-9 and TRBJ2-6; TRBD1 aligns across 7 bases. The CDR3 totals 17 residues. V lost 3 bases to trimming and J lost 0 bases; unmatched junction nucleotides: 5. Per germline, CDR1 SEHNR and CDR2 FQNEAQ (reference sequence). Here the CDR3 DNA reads TGTGCCAGCAGCTTTACAGGGGAACCCTCTGGGGCCAACGTCCTGACTTTC. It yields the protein CASSFTGEPSGANVLTF.

The CDR3 region is CASSLGPDTQYF. DNA of the CDR3: TGTGCCAGCAGCTTGGGGCCAGATACGCAGTATTTT. The chain joins TRBV6-5 to TRBJ2-3; the D gene is possibly TRBD1 (5 bases). Germline V gene lookup returns CDR1 MNHEY and CDR2 SVGAGI. The CDR3 totals 12 residues. The V end was cut by 6 bases, the J end by 4 bases, with 8 bases between.

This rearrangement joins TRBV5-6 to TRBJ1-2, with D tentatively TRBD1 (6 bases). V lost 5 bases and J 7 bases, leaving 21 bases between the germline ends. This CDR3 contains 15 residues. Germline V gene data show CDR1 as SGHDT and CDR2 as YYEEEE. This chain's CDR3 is CASSGGVWGPLGYTF. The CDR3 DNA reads TGTGCCAGCAGTGGGGGAGTTTGGGGGCCGCTTGGCTACACCTTC.

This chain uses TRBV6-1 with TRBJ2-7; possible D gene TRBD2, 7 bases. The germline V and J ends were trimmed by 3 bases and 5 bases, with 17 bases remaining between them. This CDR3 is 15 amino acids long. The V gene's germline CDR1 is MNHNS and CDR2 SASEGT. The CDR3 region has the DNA TGTGCCAGCAGTGACCCGGCGGGGGCAAGGAACGAGCAGTACTTC. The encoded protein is CASSDPAGARNEQYF.

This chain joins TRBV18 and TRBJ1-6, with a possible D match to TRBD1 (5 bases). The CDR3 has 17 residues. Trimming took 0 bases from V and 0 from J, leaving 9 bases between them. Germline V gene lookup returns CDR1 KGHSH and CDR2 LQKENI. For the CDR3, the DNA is TGTGCCAGCTCACCACCCACAGGCGGCTCCTATAATTCACCCCTCCACTTT. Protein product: CASSPPTGGSYNSPLHF.

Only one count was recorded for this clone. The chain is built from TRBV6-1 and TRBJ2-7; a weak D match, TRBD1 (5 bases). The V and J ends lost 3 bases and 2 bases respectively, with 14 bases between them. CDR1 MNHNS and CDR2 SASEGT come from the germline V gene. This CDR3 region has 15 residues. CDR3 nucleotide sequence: TGTGCCAGCAGTGATTATGGACACCGAGCCTACGAGCAGTACTTC. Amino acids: CASSDYGHRAYEQYF.

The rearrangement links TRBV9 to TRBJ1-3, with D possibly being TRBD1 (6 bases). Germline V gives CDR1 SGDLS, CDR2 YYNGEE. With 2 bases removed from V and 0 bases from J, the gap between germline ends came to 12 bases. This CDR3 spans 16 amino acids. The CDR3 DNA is TGTGCCAGCAGCGTCACGGACAGCAGCTCTGGAAACACCATATATTTT. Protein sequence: CASSVTDSSSGNTIYF.

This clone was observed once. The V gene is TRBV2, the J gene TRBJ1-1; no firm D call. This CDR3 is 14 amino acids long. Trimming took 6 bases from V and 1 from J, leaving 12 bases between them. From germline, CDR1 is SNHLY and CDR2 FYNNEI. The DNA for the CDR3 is TGTGCCAGCAGGGCGGGCCATGCGAACACTGAAGCTTTCTTT. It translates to CASRAGHANTEAFF.

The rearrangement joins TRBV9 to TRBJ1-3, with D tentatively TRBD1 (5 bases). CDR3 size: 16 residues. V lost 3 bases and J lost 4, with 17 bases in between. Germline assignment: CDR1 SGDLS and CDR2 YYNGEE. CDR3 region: CASSDGPRVEGNTIYF. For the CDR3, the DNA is TGTGCCAGCAGCGATGGGCCCAGGGTTGAGGGAAACACCATATATTTT.

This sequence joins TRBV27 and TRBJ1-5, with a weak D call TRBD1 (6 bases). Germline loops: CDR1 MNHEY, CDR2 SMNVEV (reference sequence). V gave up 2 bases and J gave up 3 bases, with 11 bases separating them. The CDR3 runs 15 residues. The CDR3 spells CASSLNRANNQPQHF. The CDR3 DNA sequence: TGTGCCAGCAGTTTAAACAGGGCAAACAATCAGCCCCAGCATTTT.

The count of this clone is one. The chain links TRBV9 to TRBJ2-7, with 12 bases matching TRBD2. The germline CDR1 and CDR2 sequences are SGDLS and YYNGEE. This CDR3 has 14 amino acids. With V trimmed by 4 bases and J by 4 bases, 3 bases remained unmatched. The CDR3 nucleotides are TGTGCCAGCAGCCAGACTAGCGGGAGATACGAGCAGTACTTC. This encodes CASSQTSGRYEQYF. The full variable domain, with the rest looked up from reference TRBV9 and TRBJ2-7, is DSGVTQTPKHLITATGQRVTLRCSPRSGDLSVYWYQQSLDQGLQFLIQYYNGEERAKGNILERFSAQQFPDLHSELNLSSLELGDSALYFCASSQTSGRYEQYFGPGTRLTVT.

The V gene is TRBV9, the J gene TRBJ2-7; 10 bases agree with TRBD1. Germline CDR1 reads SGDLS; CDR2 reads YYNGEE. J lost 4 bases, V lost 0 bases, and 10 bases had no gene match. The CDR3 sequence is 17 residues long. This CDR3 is CASSVGNDRGRGYEQYF. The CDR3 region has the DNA TGTGCCAGCAGCGTAGGAAACGACAGGGGGCGCGGTTACGAGCAGTACTTC.

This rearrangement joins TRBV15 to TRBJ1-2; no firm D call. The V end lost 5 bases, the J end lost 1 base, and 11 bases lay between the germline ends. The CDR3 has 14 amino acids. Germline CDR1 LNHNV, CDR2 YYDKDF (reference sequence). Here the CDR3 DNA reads TGTGCCACCAGCGTTGACTCCGTTAACTATGGCTACACCTTC. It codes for CATSVDSVNYGYTF.